Below, 18 T cell receptor beta chains from the same sample are listed, as sequenced in a study of CXCR3-negative and CXCR3-positive naive CD8 T cells. Findings and caveats of the study: CXCR3-negative naive cells had less hydrophobic TRB CDR3s than did CXCR3-positive naive cells.

Researchers prepared the TRB cDNA libraries using 5' RACE with UMI labels. Using the 5' RACE reads, TCRdb records one entry per CDR3 protein without DNA. The table lists about 98,000 distinct CDR3 sequences. Their cognate antigens are unknown. The sample consisted of naive CXCR3+ CD8+ T cells from blood. Subset meaning: CD45RO-CCR7+CD27+CD95- naive CD8+ T cells expressing CXCR3 (TNR3+). The receptors originated from a human donor in good health. Some clones in this sample may be carry-over from other donors' samples.

The chain couples TRBV7-7 to TRBJ2-5. Germline V gene sequence: CDR1 SSHAT, CDR2 FNYEAQ (reference sequence). The CDR3 spans 14 residues. CDR3 in amino acids: CASSPGRHQETQYF.

The rearrangement links TRBV29-1 to TRBJ2-2. Germline CDR1 reads SQVTM; CDR2 reads ANQGSEA. This CDR3 is built from 13 residues. The CDR3 loop is CSVESANTGELFF.

J is TRBJ2-3 and V is TRBV27; the D call from TCRdb, TRBD2, cannot be confirmed without DNA. The CDR3 covers 16 residues. Germline CDR1 MNHEY, CDR2 SMNVEV (reference sequence). The CDR3 loop reads CASSSRSGGDTDTQYF.

The CDR3 sequence: CASSSSTGAGPPYNEQFF. The rearrangement joins TRBV6-5 to TRBJ2-1; TCRdb's assignment of TRBD2 cannot be checked, as there is no DNA. This CDR3 is 18 amino acids long. Germline V gene lookup returns CDR1 MNHEY and CDR2 SVGAGI.

J is TRBJ2-3 and V is TRBV9; the D gene TCRdb calls, TRBD1, cannot be checked with no DNA. The CDR3 runs to 12 residues. The germline V gene has CDR1 SGDLS and CDR2 YYNGEE. The CDR3 loop is CASSESGGTQYF. Full variable domain (remainder filled in from reference TRBV9 and TRBJ2-3): DSGVTQTPKHLITATGQRVTLRCSPRSGDLSVYWYQQSLDQGLQFLIQYYNGEERAKGNILERFSAQQFPDLHSELNLSSLELGDSALYFCASSESGGTQYFGPGTRLTVL.

The genes are TRBV20-1 and TRBJ1-5; TCRdb's assignment of TRBD1 cannot be checked, as there is no DNA. Germline CDR1 DFQATT, CDR2 SNEGSKA (reference sequence). The CDR3 totals 16 residues. This CDR3 reads CSASLLSDRVGQPQHF.

The chain combines TRBV12-3 or TRBV12-4 with TRBJ2-5; TCRdb's D gene call, TRBD1, goes unchecked for lack of DNA. The CDR3 is 16 residues long. The CDR3 loop reads CASSQTGLYPGETQYF.

The rearrangement links TRBV9 to TRBJ2-1. The CDR3 spans 15 residues. Germline V lookup: CDR1 SGDLS, CDR2 YYNGEE. CDR3 amino acids: CASSVELDSYNEQFF.

V gene TRBV21-1 combines with J gene TRBJ2-1; the D call of TRBD1 rests on TCRdb alone, since no DNA is present to check it. TRBV21-1 is shown as a pseudogene. CDR3 size: 15 residues. CDR3 protein: CASSEGQGIINEQFF.

The J gene is TRBJ2-7, the V gene TRBV7-2; TCRdb proposes TRBD1, but this gene call is untestable without DNA. CDR1 SGHTA and CDR2 FQGNSA come from the germline V gene. This CDR3 comprises 14 residues. This chain's CDR3 is CASSYGTGGHEQYF.

This CDR3 is CASSSPFLGAEINTGELFF. This sequence joins TRBV7-9 and TRBJ2-2; TCRdb's D call of TRBD1 is untestable without DNA. The CDR3 totals 19 residues. The V gene's germline CDR1 is SEHNR and CDR2 FQNEAQ (reference sequence).

This chain links TRBV4-3 with TRBJ1-6; as DNA is missing, the TRBD1 call by TCRdb cannot be tested. The germline V gene encodes CDR1 LGHNA and CDR2 YSLEER. The CDR3 is 15 residues long. The CDR3 region is CASSQDTGPDSPLHF.

The chain is built from TRBV29-1 and TRBJ1-1. Germline CDR1 is SQVTM and CDR2 is ANQGSEA. The CDR3 is 11 residues long. The CDR3 region is CSIVRGTEAFF.

The V gene is TRBV20-1, the J gene TRBJ2-5; TCRdb's assignment of TRBD1 cannot be checked, as there is no DNA. Germline V gene data show CDR1 as DFQATT and CDR2 as SNEGSKA (reference sequence). The CDR3 is 12 residues long. The CDR3 here is CSALGQKETQYF.

The gene calls are TRBV29-1 and TRBJ2-1; TCRdb proposes TRBD1, but this gene call is untestable without DNA. The CDR3 consists of 16 residues. Germline CDR1 and CDR2: SQVTM and ANQGSEA. This chain's CDR3 is CSVDPTITGVGDEQFF.

The rearrangement joins TRBV7-2 to TRBJ2-5; TCRdb calls TRBD1, which cannot be checked without DNA. The germline gives CDR1 SGHTA, CDR2 FQGNSA. This CDR3 region has 16 residues. The CDR3: CASSPPRQGLQETQYF. Drawing the rest from reference TRBV7-2 and TRBJ2-5, the complete variable domain is GAGVSQSPSNKVTEKGKDVELRCDPISGHTALYWYRQSLGQGLEFLIYFQGNSAPDKSGLPSDRFSAERTGGSVSTLTIQRTQQEDSAVYLCASSPPRQGLQETQYFGPGTRLLVL.

The chain links TRBV10-2 to TRBJ2-3; the TCRdb D gene call, TRBD1, has no DNA to confirm it. This CDR3 has 15 residues. Germline CDR1 and CDR2: WSHSY and SAAADI. This chain's CDR3 is CASTSGGGLTDTQYF.

The chain is built from TRBV29-1 and TRBJ2-5; with no DNA, the TCRdb D assignment of TRBD1 cannot be verified. The CDR3 runs 13 residues. Germline loops: CDR1 SQVTM, CDR2 ANQGSEA. CDR3 region: CSAPDREQETQYF.